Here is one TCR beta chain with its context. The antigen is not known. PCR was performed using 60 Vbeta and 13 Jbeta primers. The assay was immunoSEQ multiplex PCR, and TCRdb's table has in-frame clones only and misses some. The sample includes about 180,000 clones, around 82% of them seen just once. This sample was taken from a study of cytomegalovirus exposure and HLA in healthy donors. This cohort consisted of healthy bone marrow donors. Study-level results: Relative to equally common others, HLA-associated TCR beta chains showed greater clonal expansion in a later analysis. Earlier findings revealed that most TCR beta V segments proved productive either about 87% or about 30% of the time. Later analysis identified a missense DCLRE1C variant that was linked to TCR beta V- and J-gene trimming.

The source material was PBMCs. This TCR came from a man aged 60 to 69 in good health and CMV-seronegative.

CDR3 protein: CASSLVSGVHYNEQFF. CDR3 nucleotides: TGCGCCAGCAGCTTGGTCTCCGGAGTACATTACAATGAGCAGTTCTTC. The V and J genes are TRBV5-1 and TRBJ2-1; unclear D gene. Germline CDR1 reads SGHRS; CDR2 reads YFSETQ. The CDR3 is 16 residues long. The V gene lost 0 bases and the J gene lost 4 bases, with 14 bases spanning the gap.